This T cell receptor (beta chain) was captured in a study of cytotoxic CD8 clonotypes in ibrutinib-treated CLL (dated by TCRdb to about 2021). For the study in its entirety: The cohort was composed of about 10 relapsed/refractory and roughly 14 treatment-naive patients; IGHV unmutated status was identified in 17 patients. Partial responses were observed in around 25 patients and complete responses in 2; after a median follow-up of roughly 62 months, remission was maintained in 15 or so patients and progression was observed in approximately 12. Samples at response were collected after a median of around twelve months of treatment, with a range of roughly 6 to 40 months. On average, each sample had 255,043 productive templates and more than 85,000 productive rearrangements. Longitudinal samples were obtainable from about 30% of the roughly 86 participants in the trial. Cryopreserved peripheral blood mononuclear cells were collected at three points: before therapy, at response, and at either sustained remission or disease progression. Every sample from remission and from progressive disease was obtained while the patients were still on ibrutinib. What the work shows at the level of the full study, not this receptor alone: Public clonotypes were rare and either contracted or stayed stable during treatment, and the rise in clonality at ibrutinib response reflected the expansion of private clonotypes. Baseline clonality exceeded that of age-matched healthy donors and correlated strongly with circulating CD8+ T-cell counts. Sampling times were not matched between sustained-remission and progressing patients, and lymph node repertoires were not studied. Clonality increased at ibrutinib response, stayed stable in sustained remission, and fell back toward baseline at progression.

From the cysteine through the phenylalanine, the CDR3 covers 20 amino acids. The only DNA kept is the CDR3, 60 bases in frame from the first base. From a lookup of the germline V gene, CDR1 and CDR2 are MDHEN and SYDVKM. The trim is 6 bases for V and 1 base for J, with a gap of 28 bases between the germline ends. A MiSeq instrument was used for deep resolution sequencing, which targeted depths ranging from 1 in 1 million up to 1 in 200,000 T cells, with coverage averaging 10x for each clonotype. TCR beta libraries were generated with the immunoSEQ hsTCRB Kit. In the authors' own workflow: Data were analyzed with ImmunoSEQ Data Assistant and ImmunoSEQ Analyzer, with V, D and J genes assigned per IMGT definitions. Clonality, which ranges from 0 to 1, was calculated as one minus the normalized Shannon entropy of productive rearrangement frequencies. Only overrepresented clonotypes making up at least 0.05% of each patient's repertoire were included in the public clonotype analysis. Roughly 13 age-matched healthy donor repertoires from immuneACCESS served as clonality controls. TCRdb took over this immuneACCESS table, retaining in-frame rearrangements with V and J assigned. Such tables are incomplete; in checked studies, under half of the missing clones stem from an unresolved V gene, and the remainder is unexplained. That table supplies the V and J calls and clone size; D and trimming were determined from the DNA. This sample lists over 100,000 clones; 80% to 90% were detected once. The leading ten clones occupy about 1.9% of the sample.

A word on this clone: The antigen this receptor binds is unknown. The sample holds no much larger clone one base away, and base qualities are not on file.

Taken with the paper, the label for time point translates to: roughly 23 months on ibrutinib. Roughly 2 micrograms of genomic DNA were extracted from cryopreserved PBMCs for TCR beta library preparation. High-throughput TCR beta sequencing was performed on longitudinal blood samples from CLL patients receiving ibrutinib monotherapy. Patients were enrolled in a phase 2 open-label single-center ibrutinib monotherapy trial. This clonotype was sampled from a human donor with chronic lymphocytic leukemia. Sequencing was performed on PBMCs, taken after 24 months of ibrutinib treatment. The sequence joins TRBV28 to TRBJ1-5; no D gene is confidently identified. The base sequence is TGTGCCAGCAGCGCCACCCTTCCCCAATGGGGAGGCCACAGCAATCAGCCCCAGCATTTT. Translated, it gives CASSATLPQWGGHSNQPQHF.